This T cell receptor (beta chain) was captured by sequencing in a study of shared clonotypes between healthy human individuals. Study-level information: Researchers drew samples from two women and a few men aged 18 to 49. Each donor contributed plates that comprised three CD4 naive, three CD4 memory, two CD8 naive and one CD8 memory.

Only CD45RO-negative cells positively selected for CCR7 counted as naive CD8 cells, so terminally differentiated effector memory CD45RA+ cells were excluded. As regards this clone: Its antigen is not identified.

The assay was immunoSEQ multiplex PCR, and TCRdb's table has in-frame clones only and misses some. The sample has roughly 2 million clones, just under 95% seen once. Study-wide points: Large sequencing depth failed to make sorted-subset sequencing complete, rarefaction showed.

The germline V and J ends were trimmed by 7 bases and 0 bases, with 10 bases remaining between them. CDR1 and CDR2 from the germline V gene are SEHNR and FQNEAQ (reference sequence). The CDR3 covers 14 residues. The source of this sequence is a man aged 18-30 years in good health. J is TRBJ2-1 and V is TRBV7-9; a possible D gene is TRBD1 (5 bases). Sequencing was performed on naive CD8+ T cells sorted from blood. CDR3 in DNA: TGTGCCAGCATACAGGAGAGCTCCTACAATGAGCAGTTCTTC. Translated, it gives CASIQESSYNEQFF.